This TCR beta chain was identified during a study of cytomegalovirus exposure and HLA in healthy donors. General study results and limits: In a later analysis, TCR beta V- and J-gene trimming was associated with a missense DCLRE1C variant. Generally TCR sequences proved uncommon, though certain public TCRs appeared in numerous donors.

About this clone: As yet, its antigen is unknown.

Use of 60 Vbeta and 13 Jbeta primers characterized the PCR. The table came from immunoSEQ multiplex PCR; TCRdb's copy has only in-frame clones and leaves some out. The top ten hold 7.5% to 10% of the sample, which has roughly 190,000 clones, 10% to 15% seen once. From germline, CDR1 is ENHRY and CDR2 SYGVKD. The V gene end was trimmed by 2 bases and the J gene end by 2 bases; junction bases not matched to a gene: 6. The CDR3 length is 15 residues. This chain links TRBV10-3 with TRBJ2-7; 7 nucleotides line up with TRBD2. This TCR was sampled from a man aged 50-59 years in good health and CMV-seropositive. The sequencing input was PBMCs. The CDR3 sequence: CAISERAGRAYEQYV. The DNA of the CDR3 is TGTGCCATCAGTGAGAGGGCTGGGAGGGCCTACGAGCAGTACGTC.